This entry lists 27 T cell receptor beta chains sequenced from one sample in a study of vaccination effects on CD4 cells after COVID-19. What these receptors recognize is not known. Sequencing in the ViraFEST assay came after antigen-specific CD4+ T cells had been expanded with viral peptide pools, which were used to stimulate PBMC. Researchers isolated CD4+ T cells once around 11 days of culture had elapsed. All vaccine recipients tested negative for nucleocapsid antibodies and had never contracted SARS-CoV-2 infection. The repertoire was sequenced with immunoSEQ multiplex PCR; TCRdb's copy has only in-frame clones and lacks some. The sample contains roughly 41,000 clones, more than 65% of which appear only once. Source: CD4+ T cells from PBMCs cultured with HCoV-NL63 spike peptides, taken before COVID-19 vaccination. All receptors derive from a human donor who received a COVID-19 vaccine.

This clone is classed as medium-sized. The CDR3 region has the DNA TGCGCCAGCAGCTTGGACCCTACAGGGACCTATGGCTACACCTTC. Encoded protein: CASSLDPTGTYGYTF. This chain joins TRBV5-1 and TRBJ1-2; tentative D call: TRBD1 (6 bases). The germline V gene has CDR1 SGHRS and CDR2 YFSETQ. V lost 0 bases and J 4 bases, leaving 13 bases between the germline ends. The CDR3 contains 15 residues. The full variable domain, in which reference TRBV5-1 and TRBJ1-2 provide the parts outside the CDR3, is KAGVTQTPRYLIKTRGQQVTLSCSPISGHRSVSWYQQTPGQGLQFLFEYFSETQRNKGNFPGRFSGRQFSNSRSEMNVSTLELGDSALYLCASSLDPTGTYGYTFGSGTRLTVV.

The genes are TRBV5-1 and TRBJ2-3, with a tentative D call TRBD1 (6 bases). The V end lost 6 bases, the J end lost 6 bases, and 17 bases lay between the germline ends. Looked up from germline, CDR1 is SGHRS and CDR2 is YFSETQ. The CDR3 runs 14 residues. The CDR3 spells CASTVDRLIDTQYF. CDR3 nucleotides: TGCGCCAGCACCGTCGACAGGCTCATCGATACGCAGTATTTT.

This chain joins TRBV7-3 and TRBJ1-6, with D maybe TRBD1 (6 bases). The germline CDR1 and CDR2 sequences are SGHTA and FQGTGA. The CDR3 is 19 residues long. V was trimmed by 0 bases and J by 0 bases, leaving 15 bases between them. CDR3 sequence reads: CASSLTGGLGSSYNSPLHF. The CDR3 coding sequence is TGTGCCAGCAGCTTAACAGGGGGTCTCGGGAGCTCCTATAATTCACCCCTCCACTTT.

The chain has TRBV9 and TRBJ1-1; TRBD1 matches at 9 bases. With 4 bases clipped from V and 3 bases from J, the junction kept 16 bases outside the gene matches. Germline V CDR1 and CDR2: SGDLS, YYNGEE. The CDR3 covers 18 residues. CDR3 region: CASSFPGDRVAIDTEAFF. The CDR3 DNA reads TGTGCCAGCAGCTTCCCCGGGGACAGGGTTGCGATTGACACTGAAGCTTTCTTT. Based on the CDR3 plus reference TRBV9 and TRBJ1-1, the full variable domain is DSGVTQTPKHLITATGQRVTLRCSPRSGDLSVYWYQQSLDQGLQFLIQYYNGEERAKGNILERFSAQQFPDLHSELNLSSLELGDSALYFCASSFPGDRVAIDTEAFFGQGTRLTVV.

This clone was recorded only once. This chain joins TRBV2 and TRBJ2-2, with D hard to call. V lost 6 bases to trimming and J lost 4 bases, with 12 bases between them. Looked up from germline, CDR1 is SNHLY and CDR2 is FYNNEI. This CDR3 is built from 14 residues. The CDR3 nucleotides are TGTGCCAGCAGGGCCCTTGGGGTCACCGGGGAGCTGTTTTTT. This translates into CASRALGVTGELFF.

The rearrangement links TRBV12-3 or TRBV12-4 to TRBJ1-5; the D is unclear. CDR3 length: 12 residues. Between the trimmed V and J ends, which lost 7 bases and 4 bases, there was a span of 8 bases. CDR3 sequence reads: CASTRRNQPQHF. The CDR3 nucleotides are TGTGCCAGCACAAGACGTAATCAGCCCCAGCATTTT.

V usage is TRBV15 and J usage is TRBJ2-7, with D unresolved. V shed 0 bases and J shed 1 base, with 16 bases lying between them. The CDR3 is 17 residues long. Germline V gene data show CDR1 as LNHNV and CDR2 as YYDKDF (reference sequence). CDR3: CATSRDQNSPLSYEQYV. CDR3 DNA: TGTGCCACCAGCAGAGATCAGAACAGCCCGTTATCCTACGAGCAGTACGTC.

This chain connects TRBV5-1 to TRBJ1-3; the D is unclear. The V and J ends lost 4 bases and 3 bases respectively, with 14 bases between them. CDR1 is SGHRS and CDR2 is YFSETQ in the germline V gene. The length of the CDR3 is 15 residues. CDR3 loop: CASSPLGGYGNTIYF. As DNA, the CDR3 is TGCGCCAGCAGCCCCCTGGGAGGTTATGGAAACACCATATATTTT.

The chain combines TRBV5-5 with TRBJ1-1; 9 nucleotides align to TRBD1. V shed 7 bases, J shed 1 base, and the junction held 14 bases outside the gene matches. The CDR3 runs 17 residues. Germline CDR1 SGHKS, CDR2 YYEKEE (reference sequence). CDR3 residues: CASWGTQGAGKNTEAFF. DNA of the CDR3: TGTGCCAGCTGGGGAACACAGGGGGCAGGAAAGAACACTGAAGCTTTCTTT.

The CDR3, as DNA: TGTGCCACCAGTGCCCCGTTGGGACAGGGGTCCACAAGGGGACCAGGCTCCTACAATGAGCAGTTCTTC. Translation: CATSAPLGQGSTRGPGSYNEQFF. This rearrangement joins TRBV24-1 to TRBJ2-1; TRBD1 matches 10 bases. The V segment lost 5 bases and the J segment 0 bases; nucleotides outside the gene matches: 24. The length of the CDR3 is 23 residues. In germline, CDR1 is KGHDR, CDR2 SFDVKD.

The V call is TRBV18, the J call TRBJ2-4, with D unclear. The V end lost 2 bases, the J end lost 0 bases, and 8 bases lay between the germline ends. This CDR3 has 15 amino acids. CDR1 is KGHSH and CDR2 is LQKENI in the germline V gene. CDR3 sequence: CASSPGVSAKNIQYF. The CDR3, as DNA: TGTGCCAGCTCACCAGGGGTTTCAGCCAAAAACATTCAGTACTTC.

This clone was counted once. The chain has TRBV7-6 and TRBJ2-3; D is possibly TRBD1 or TRBD2 (7 bases each). CDR3 length equals 17 residues. V dropped 5 bases and J dropped 2 bases, with 20 bases sitting between them. Germline V CDR1 and CDR2: SGHVS, FNYEAQ. CDR3 region: CASSAQTRGGNTDTQYF. In nucleotides, the CDR3 is TGTGCCAGCAGCGCACAAACCAGGGGGGGGAACACAGATACGCAGTATTTT.

The chain recombines TRBV7-6 with TRBJ2-2; D unresolved. This CDR3 is 16 amino acids long. The V gene's germline CDR1 is SGHVS and CDR2 FNYEAQ. V lost 2 bases and J lost 0, with 10 bases in between. The CDR3 spells CASSLQELANTGELFF. CDR3 nucleotide sequence: TGTGCCAGCAGCTTACAGGAGCTAGCGAACACCGGGGAGCTGTTTTTT.

The chain combines TRBV5-1 with TRBJ1-1; tentatively, D is TRBD1 (6 bases). V shed 4 bases and J shed 1 base, with 11 bases lying between them. Germline lookup yields CDR1 SGHRS and CDR2 YFSETQ. This CDR3 has 14 residues. The CDR3 is CASSPQTGNTEAFF. CDR3 sequence (DNA): TGCGCCAGCAGCCCTCAGACAGGGAACACTGAAGCTTTCTTT.

The rearrangement uses TRBV24-1 and TRBJ2-3, with D possibly TRBD1 on 6 matching bases. Germline V lookup: CDR1 KGHDR, CDR2 SFDVKD. The CDR3 totals 17 residues. V was trimmed by 0 bases and J by 0 bases, leaving 12 bases between them. This CDR3 reads CATSDLQFGTSTDTQYF. CDR3 coding DNA: TGTGCCACCAGTGATTTGCAATTCGGGACAAGCACAGATACGCAGTATTTT.

V usage is TRBV27 and J usage is TRBJ1-3; TRBD1 might be the D (6 bases). Trimming removed 7 bases at V and 0 bases at J, with 10 bases between. The CDR3 is 14 residues long. Germline V lookup: CDR1 MNHEY, CDR2 SMNVEV (reference sequence). The CDR3 DNA sequence: TGTGCCAGCATGGGGGGCCTCTCTGGAAACACCATATATTTT. It yields the protein CASMGGLSGNTIYF.

The V and J genes are TRBV7-2 and TRBJ1-3; no clear D gene. The CDR3 covers 14 residues. Trimming cost V 1 base and J 0 bases, with 4 bases left between them. Germline lookup yields CDR1 SGHTA and CDR2 FQGNSA. The CDR3 loop reads CASSLGNSGNTIYF. CDR3 nucleotides: TGTGCCAGCAGCTTAGGCAACTCTGGAAACACCATATATTTT.

The V and J genes are TRBV10-1 and TRBJ1-6, with unresolved D. The V gene's germline CDR1 is WNHNN and CDR2 SYGVQD (reference sequence). The CDR3 covers 12 residues. Trimming removed 4 bases from V and 7 bases from J, with 5 bases in between. In nucleotides, the CDR3 is TGCGCCAGCAGTGCTGGGAATTCACCCCTCCACTTT. Translated: CASSAGNSPLHF.

V is TRBV28 and J is TRBJ1-6; weak D call: TRBD1 (6 bases). This CDR3 comprises 14 residues. Germline CDR1 MDHEN, CDR2 SYDVKM. The germline V and J ends were trimmed by 3 bases and 5 bases, with 8 bases remaining between them. This chain's CDR3 is CASSFRGNNSPLHF. The CDR3 bases are TGTGCCAGCAGTTTCAGGGGTAATAATTCACCCCTCCACTTT.

The chain is built from TRBV7-9 and TRBJ1-4, with D uncertain. The V gene lost 5 bases and the J gene lost 8 bases, with 15 bases spanning the gap. CDR1 is SEHNR, CDR2 FQNEAQ, per germline (reference sequence). The CDR3 extends over 14 amino acids. The CDR3 loop reads CASSPDGSWEKLFF. CDR3 coding DNA: TGTGCCAGCAGCCCGGACGGTAGTTGGGAAAAACTGTTTTTT. Full variable domain (remainder filled in from reference TRBV7-9 and TRBJ1-4): DTGVSQNPRHKITKRGQNVTFRCDPISEHNRLYWYRQTLGQGPEFLTYFQNEAQLEKSRLLSDRFSAERPKGSFSTLEIQRTEQGDSAMYLCASSPDGSWEKLFFGSGTQLSVL.

A note on this clone: At one of its ends the junction is not consistent with the germline gene, which may arise from a read error. This sequence joins TRBV2 and TRBJ1-4; D remains ambiguous. The CDR3 extends over 14 amino acids. Germline-derived CDR1 and CDR2 are SNHLY and FYNNEI. The CDR3 reads CASSEAGRAYRFLF. CDR3 nucleotides: TGTGCCAGCAGTGAAGCAGGTCGGGCGTATCGTTTCCTTTTT.

The J gene is TRBJ2-7, the V gene TRBV3-1 (or the pseudogene TRBV3-2); TRBD1 matches at 10 bases. In germline, CDR1 is LGHDT, CDR2 YNNKEL (reference sequence). Trimming at V came to 1 base and at J to 2 bases, leaving 11 bases not matched to a gene. The CDR3 runs to 18 residues. CDR3 sequence (DNA): TGTGCCAGCAGCCAAGCTAGGAGACAGGGGGCTTGCGCCTACGAGCAGTACGTC. Amino acids: CASSQARRQGACAYEQYV.

The gene calls are TRBV2 and TRBJ2-2; no clear D gene. This CDR3 has 12 residues. Germline loops: CDR1 SNHLY, CDR2 FYNNEI. The ends were cut back, 10 bases at V and 1 base at J, with 7 bases in the middle. The CDR3 reads CATTGNTGELFF. The CDR3 bases are TGTGCCACCACGGGGAACACCGGGGAGCTGTTTTTT. Looking up the rest from reference TRBV2 and TRBJ2-2 gives the full variable domain: EPEVTQTPSHQVTQMGQEVILRCVPISNHLYFYWYRQILGQKVEFLVSFYNNEISEKSEIFDDQFSVERPDGSNFTLKIRSTKLEDSAMYFCATTGNTGELFFGEGSRLTVL.

The rearrangement uses TRBV10-2 and TRBJ2-2, with 12 bases fitting TRBD2. The ends lost 4 bases at V and 7 bases at J; junction bases unmatched: 7. This CDR3 has 16 amino acids. Germline assignment: CDR1 WSHSY and CDR2 SAAADI. CDR3 DNA: TGCGCCAGCAGTGCTCTAGCGGGGGGGCCGGGCGGGGAGCTGTTTTTT. Its protein is CASSALAGGPGGELFF.

This chain joins TRBV3-1 (or the pseudogene TRBV3-2) and TRBJ1-6; D remains ambiguous. Germline CDR1 LGHDT, CDR2 YNNKEL (reference sequence). V was shortened by 7 bases and J by 7 bases, with 14 bases between the two germline ends. The CDR3 consists of 14 residues. In DNA, the CDR3 is TGTGCCAGCACCCCGACGGGCGGAAATTCACCCCTCCACTTT. It yields the protein CASTPTGGNSPLHF.

CDR3 region: CASSSKQGEQFF. CDR3 sequence (DNA): TGTGCCAGCAGCTCTAAGCAAGGCGAGCAGTTCTTC. The chain links TRBV5-4 to TRBJ2-1; D uncertain. Germline V gives CDR1 SGHNT, CDR2 YYREEE (reference sequence). V lost 3 bases, J lost 10 bases, and 11 bases lay in between. The CDR3 is 12 residues long.

This chain links TRBV9 with TRBJ2-6; maybe TRBD1 (5 bases). The length of the CDR3 is 15 residues. CDR1 SGDLS and CDR2 YYNGEE come from the germline V gene. The V and J ends lost 0 bases and 3 bases respectively, with 7 bases between them. The CDR3 is CASSVAQGGANVLTF. CDR3 DNA sequence: TGTGCCAGCAGCGTAGCCCAGGGTGGGGCCAACGTCCTGACTTTC.